This TCR beta chain stems from a study of cytomegalovirus exposure and HLA in healthy donors. This clone was observed once. The target antigen is unknown. The CDR3 loop spans 14 amino acids. Per germline, CDR1 SGHRS and CDR2 YFSETQ. Trimming stripped 0 bases from V and 3 bases from J, with 10 bases between. Vbeta (60) and Jbeta (13) primers were used in the PCR. Measured with immunoSEQ multiplex PCR; TCRdb has only the in-frame clones, and not every one. The table records some 170,000 clones, about four fifths of them present only once. Study results and caveats: It was likely that a cluster of highly shared sequence variants was a sequencing artifact.

The chain recombines TRBV5-1 with TRBJ2-7; D unresolved. This receptor was taken from a female donor in good health and CMV-seronegative. Sequenced: PBMCs. The DNA of the CDR3 is TGCGCCAGCAGCTTGGCTACAGATCTCTACGAGCAGTACTTC. Encoded protein: CASSLATDLYEQYF.